What follows describes a single T cell receptor (beta chain). The authors ran a second PCR of roughly 6 to 12 cycles using a sample-barcoded 5' primer and a J-beta primer mix. A template-switch adaptor with 12 random nucleotides tagged each cDNA molecule. Each CDR3 protein gets one entry after TCRdb re-called the 5' RACE reads with MiXCR. Here the sample spans about 1,500,000 distinct CDR3 sequences, over 25% being singletons. This sample is part of a study of blood T cells in healthy people across ages. Study in general: There was about one barcoded beta molecule captured by template switching per two T cells.

Germline CDR1 SEHNR, CDR2 FQNEAQ (reference sequence). The V end was cut by 8 bases, the J end by 6 bases, with 17 bases between. This CDR3 is 14 amino acids long. This receptor was taken from a woman aged 25 to 39 in good health. Sequences were obtained from blood. The chain combines TRBV7-9 with TRBJ2-1, with D possibly being TRBD2 (7 bases). The CDR3 DNA is TGTGCCAGCGGGGGGCTAGCGGCCTGCAATGAGCAGTTCTTC. This encodes CASGGLAACNEQFF.